This is a list of T cell receptor beta chains from one sample in a study of response to subunit inactivated influenza vaccine. TCRdb re-called the RT-PCR reads through MiXCR, storing one row per CDR3 protein. The table records 300,000 to 350,000 distinct CDR3 sequences, roughly a fifth of them present only once. Sample: PBMCs from blood, taken less than 22 months after vaccination. These receptors were taken from a man aged 45-69 years who received an inactivated influenza vaccine. The CDR3 runs from the conserved cysteine through the conserved F or W. The D gene is left open where the match is weak. Not all rows give a size; the values are once, few, many and, for expanded clones, a class.

d_gene: TRBD2; v_gene: TRBV27; abundance: .; j_gene: TRBJ2-3; CDR3nt: TGTGCCAGCAGTTTAATGGCGGGAGACCCAGATACGCAGTATTTT; CDR3aa: CASSLMAGDPDTQYF
d_gene: .; v_gene: TRBV2; abundance: few; j_gene: TRBJ2-7; CDR3nt: TGTGCCAGCAGCCCTAACGGGGAGCAGTACTTC; CDR3aa: CASSPNGEQYF
d_gene: .; v_gene: TRBV10-3; abundance: .; j_gene: TRBJ2-3; CDR3nt: TGTGCCATCAACGGGGACAAGACAGGAAACACAGATACGCAGTATTTT; CDR3aa: CAINGDKTGNTDTQYF
d_gene: TRBD1; v_gene: TRBV28; abundance: few; j_gene: TRBJ1-1; CDR3nt: TGTGCCAGCAGGGGACAGGGTGGGAGAGGGCATGAAGCTTTCTTT; CDR3aa: CASRGQGGRGHEAFF
d_gene: .; v_gene: TRBV20-1; abundance: few; j_gene: TRBJ1-2; CDR3nt: TGCAGTGCTTCTGACAGTATCTATGGCTACACCTTC; CDR3aa: CSASDSIYGYTF
d_gene: .; v_gene: TRBV7-2; abundance: .; j_gene: TRBJ2-3; CDR3nt: TGTGCCACTCGCCGGGCCAGGGGAGATACGCAGTATTTT; CDR3aa: CATRRARGDTQYF
d_gene: .; v_gene: TRBV28; abundance: few; j_gene: TRBJ1-5; CDR3nt: TGTGCCAGCAGCCCCCTAGGAGTGGGGGGGCTTTATAGCAATCAGCCCCAGCATTTT; CDR3aa: CASSPLGVGGLYSNQPQHF
d_gene: TRBD1; v_gene: TRBV20-1; abundance: many; j_gene: TRBJ2-1; CDR3nt: TGCAGTGCCCCGCCCCCCACGGGACAGGGACATGAGCAGTTCTTC; CDR3aa: CSAPPPTGQGHEQFF
d_gene: .; v_gene: TRBV11-2; abundance: .; j_gene: TRBJ2-3; CDR3nt: TGTGCCAGCAGCTTACTGGCTAGCAGCATCACAGATACGCAGTATTTT; CDR3aa: CASSLLASSITDTQYF
d_gene: TRBD1; v_gene: TRBV5-1; abundance: few; j_gene: TRBJ2-7; CDR3nt: TGTGCCAGCAGCTTACAGGGGCCCTACGAGCAGTACTTC; CDR3aa: CASSLQGPYEQYF
d_gene: .; v_gene: TRBV12-3/TRBV12-4; abundance: .; j_gene: TRBJ2-7; CDR3nt: TGTGCCAGCAGCGCAGGGGGGGTGCAGTACTTC; CDR3aa: CASSAGGVQYF
d_gene: .; v_gene: TRBV12-3/TRBV12-4; abundance: few; j_gene: TRBJ1-4; CDR3nt: TGTGCCAGCAGAAACAGTGCAACTAATGAAAAACTGTTTTTT; CDR3aa: CASRNSATNEKLFF
d_gene: TRBD1; v_gene: TRBV20-1; abundance: .; j_gene: TRBJ1-2; CDR3nt: TGCAGTGCATCCGGGACAGGGGGTTACTATGGCTACACCTTC; CDR3aa: CSASGTGGYYGYTF
d_gene: .; v_gene: TRBV12-3/TRBV12-4; abundance: .; j_gene: TRBJ2-3; CDR3nt: TGTGCCAGCAGTTTTGGGCCAGCGGCAGATACGCAGTATTTT; CDR3aa: CASSFGPAADTQYF
d_gene: .; v_gene: TRBV12-3/TRBV12-4; abundance: .; j_gene: TRBJ2-3; CDR3nt: TGTGCCAGCAGGGGGACTTCAGATACGCAGTATTTT; CDR3aa: CASRGTSDTQYF
d_gene: TRBD1; v_gene: TRBV28; abundance: .; j_gene: TRBJ2-7; CDR3nt: TGTGCCAGCACCTCGGACAGGACCTCCTACGAGCAGTACTTC; CDR3aa: CASTSDRTSYEQYF
d_gene: .; v_gene: TRBV12-3/TRBV12-4; abundance: few; j_gene: TRBJ1-3; CDR3nt: TGTGCCAGCAGAGGGGCTCCAACCATATATTTT; CDR3aa: CASRGAPTIYF
d_gene: .; v_gene: TRBV7-8; abundance: many; j_gene: TRBJ2-3; CDR3nt: TGTGCCAGCAGCGGGGGTTTAACAGATACGCAGTATTTT; CDR3aa: CASSGGLTDTQYF
d_gene: TRBD2; v_gene: TRBV15; abundance: .; j_gene: TRBJ2-1; CDR3nt: TGTGCCACCAGCAGAGTAATAACTAGCGGAGACAATGAGCAGTTCTTC; CDR3aa: CATSRVITSGDNEQFF
d_gene: .; v_gene: TRBV27; abundance: .; j_gene: TRBJ1-5; CDR3nt: TGTGCCAGCAGTTTTGATAGTGGTAGCAATCAGCCCCAGCATTTT; CDR3aa: CASSFDSGSNQPQHF
d_gene: .; v_gene: TRBV7-6; abundance: .; j_gene: TRBJ2-1; CDR3nt: TGTGCCAGCAGCTTACGCCTTTTCAATGAGCAGTTCTTC; CDR3aa: CASSLRLFNEQFF
d_gene: .; v_gene: TRBV6-5; abundance: .; j_gene: TRBJ1-1; CDR3nt: TGTGCCAGCAGTTACTCCCCGACAGGTAACACTGAAGCTTTCTTT; CDR3aa: CASSYSPTGNTEAFF
d_gene: .; v_gene: TRBV6-2/TRBV6-3; abundance: few; j_gene: TRBJ1-2; CDR3nt: TGTGCCAGCAGACCGACGGCTAACTATGGCTACACCTTC; CDR3aa: CASRPTANYGYTF
d_gene: .; v_gene: TRBV10-3; abundance: few; j_gene: TRBJ2-1; CDR3nt: TGTGCCATCAGTTTGAAAGGAAATGAGCAGTTCTTC; CDR3aa: CAISLKGNEQFF
d_gene: .; v_gene: TRBV4-1; abundance: many; j_gene: TRBJ1-1; CDR3nt: TGCGCCAGCAGCCAAGGGGGGTCGAACACTGAAGCTTTCTTT; CDR3aa: CASSQGGSNTEAFF
d_gene: .; v_gene: TRBV21-1; abundance: few; j_gene: TRBJ2-7; CDR3nt: TGTGCCAGCAGCAAAGTATTAGGACAGGGGGCGTTCTCCTACGAGCAGTACTTC; CDR3aa: CASSKVLGQGAFSYEQYF
d_gene: .; v_gene: TRBV7-8; abundance: few; j_gene: TRBJ1-2; CDR3nt: TGTGCCAGCAGCGAATCAGACTATGGCTACACCTTC; CDR3aa: CASSESDYGYTF
d_gene: .; v_gene: TRBV28; abundance: many; j_gene: TRBJ1-1; CDR3nt: TGTGCCAGCAGTTTATCGGCGAACATGAACACTGAAGCTTTCTTT; CDR3aa: CASSLSANMNTEAFF
d_gene: .; v_gene: TRBV7-9; abundance: few; j_gene: TRBJ1-1; CDR3nt: TGTGCCGGGGACGGGACTCTAACTGAAGCTTTCTTT; CDR3aa: CAGDGTLTEAFF
d_gene: .; v_gene: TRBV20-1; abundance: .; j_gene: TRBJ1-5; CDR3nt: TGCAGCGCCAAGGGACTGGGCTGGGAGGGCCCTCCCGGGGACAATCAGCCCCAGCATTTT; CDR3aa: CSAKGLGWEGPPGDNQPQHF
d_gene: .; v_gene: TRBV27; abundance: .; j_gene: TRBJ1-5; CDR3nt: TGTGCCAGCAGCTGGGGCATGGCTCAGCCCCAGCATTTT; CDR3aa: CASSWGMAQPQHF
d_gene: TRBD2; v_gene: TRBV5-1; abundance: .; j_gene: TRBJ2-1; CDR3nt: TGCGCCAGCAGCTTGGCGGGGGGGGCGCAGTACAATGAGCAGTTCTTC; CDR3aa: CASSLAGGAQYNEQFF
d_gene: TRBD1; v_gene: TRBV30; abundance: many; j_gene: TRBJ1-3; CDR3nt: TGTGCCTGGAGTGAAGACAGGGCAACTGGAAACACCATATATTTT; CDR3aa: CAWSEDRATGNTIYF
d_gene: .; v_gene: TRBV4-1; abundance: .; j_gene: TRBJ1-5; CDR3nt: TGCGCCAGCAGCCAAGTGTATCAGGGGCAGCCCCAGCATTTT; CDR3aa: CASSQVYQGQPQHF
d_gene: .; v_gene: TRBV6-5; abundance: few; j_gene: TRBJ1-2; CDR3nt: TGTGCCAGCAGTTACGTTTGGGGGCAGAACTATGGCTACACCTTC; CDR3aa: CASSYVWGQNYGYTF
d_gene: TRBD2; v_gene: TRBV10-3; abundance: .; j_gene: TRBJ2-1; CDR3nt: TGTGCCTCGACTGGGACTAGCGGGGGGGTGTACTTC; CDR3aa: CASTGTSGGVYF
d_gene: .; v_gene: TRBV15; abundance: many; j_gene: TRBJ1-5; CDR3nt: TGTGCCACCAGCAGAGAGACACCTAGCAATCAGCCCCAGCATTTT; CDR3aa: CATSRETPSNQPQHF
d_gene: .; v_gene: TRBV6-5; abundance: many; j_gene: TRBJ1-2; CDR3nt: TGTGCCAGCAGTTACTCGGGAGGCGGAGGCTACACCTTC; CDR3aa: CASSYSGGGGYTF
d_gene: TRBD1; v_gene: TRBV28; abundance: .; j_gene: TRBJ2-5; CDR3nt: TGTGCCAGCAGTTTATCGACAGGGGGCCCGGAGACCCAGTACTTC; CDR3aa: CASSLSTGGPETQYF
d_gene: .; v_gene: TRBV2; abundance: .; j_gene: TRBJ2-3; CDR3nt: TGTGCCAGCAAGTCATCAGGGACACGGTTATTGAGCACAGATACGCAGTATTTT; CDR3aa: CASKSSGTRLLSTDTQYF
d_gene: TRBD1; v_gene: TRBV18; abundance: few; j_gene: TRBJ2-2; CDR3nt: TGTGCCAGCACCGAAGACAGGGGGCGTTGGTCCGGGGAGCTGTTTTTT; CDR3aa: CASTEDRGRWSGELFF
d_gene: .; v_gene: TRBV20-1; abundance: .; j_gene: TRBJ1-2; CDR3nt: TGCAGTGCTAGTGCCGACAGTGGGAACTATGGCTACACCTTC; CDR3aa: CSASADSGNYGYTF
d_gene: .; v_gene: TRBV12-3/TRBV12-4; abundance: few; j_gene: TRBJ1-5; CDR3nt: TGTGCCAGCAGTCCGCGGACGGGGGGGGCTGGCAATCAGCCCCAGCATTTT; CDR3aa: CASSPRTGGAGNQPQHF
d_gene: .; v_gene: TRBV11-1; abundance: many; j_gene: TRBJ2-2; CDR3nt: TGTGCCAGCAGCCAAAACTCCGGGACTCTCCGTGGCGGGGAGCTGTTTTTT; CDR3aa: CASSQNSGTLRGGELFF
d_gene: .; v_gene: TRBV7-6; abundance: .; j_gene: TRBJ1-3; CDR3nt: TGTGCCAGCAGCCAGAGCGCAGGGGTTATAGGAAACACCATATATTTT; CDR3aa: CASSQSAGVIGNTIYF
d_gene: TRBD1; v_gene: TRBV19; abundance: .; j_gene: TRBJ1-1; CDR3nt: TGTGCCAGTAGTCTGGAGGGACAGGGGGCCACTGAAGCTTTCTTT; CDR3aa: CASSLEGQGATEAFF
d_gene: .; v_gene: TRBV7-2; abundance: .; j_gene: TRBJ2-2; CDR3nt: TGTGCCAGCAGTCCCCAGGCAGGCACCGGGGAGCTGTTTTTT; CDR3aa: CASSPQAGTGELFF
d_gene: TRBD1; v_gene: TRBV2; abundance: .; j_gene: TRBJ2-7; CDR3nt: TGTGCCAGCAGTAAGGCAGGGGGACCCTACGAGCAGTACTTC; CDR3aa: CASSKAGGPYEQYF
d_gene: .; v_gene: TRBV18; abundance: few; j_gene: TRBJ1-3; CDR3nt: TGTGCCAGCTCACCACCTACGATCTCTGGAAACACCATATATTTT; CDR3aa: CASSPPTISGNTIYF
d_gene: TRBD1; v_gene: TRBV6-2/TRBV6-3; abundance: .; j_gene: TRBJ1-1; CDR3nt: TGTGCCAGCAGTTGGGACAGGGGGCGCGGGAACACTGAAGCTTTCTTT; CDR3aa: CASSWDRGRGNTEAFF
d_gene: TRBD1; v_gene: TRBV12-3/TRBV12-4; abundance: few; j_gene: TRBJ1-4; CDR3nt: TGTGCCAGCAGTCCCACCGTGGACAGGACGGAAAAACTGTTTTTT; CDR3aa: CASSPTVDRTEKLFF
d_gene: .; v_gene: TRBV7-2; abundance: .; j_gene: TRBJ2-1; CDR3nt: TGTGCCAGCAGCTTAGGGGGGGCAGGGCTCAATGAGCAGTTCTTC; CDR3aa: CASSLGGAGLNEQFF
d_gene: .; v_gene: TRBV6-1; abundance: few; j_gene: TRBJ2-6; CDR3nt: TGTGCCAGCAGTGAGGGGACCCTCAAGGACGGGGCCAACGTCCTGACTTTC; CDR3aa: CASSEGTLKDGANVLTF
d_gene: TRBD2; v_gene: TRBV4-2; abundance: few; j_gene: TRBJ2-3; CDR3nt: TGTGCCAGCAGCCAATCCTCTAGCGGGGGCGCAGGGTGGGCGCAGTATTTT; CDR3aa: CASSQSSSGGAGWAQYF